Given below is one TCR beta chain in context. Naive CD8 cells comprised CD45RO-negative, CCR7-positively selected cells, excluding terminally differentiated effector memory CD45RA+ cells. These data come from a study of shared clonotypes between healthy human individuals. Germline V gene sequence: CDR1 MNHEY, CDR2 SMNVEV (reference sequence). V gave up 5 bases and J gave up 5 bases; unmatched junction bases: 5. CDR3 length: 14 amino acids. Profiled with immunoSEQ multiplex PCR; TCRdb holds only in-frame clones, not every one. The profile shows about 2 million clones, over 85% of them singletons. Source material: naive CD8+ T cells sorted from blood. This chain connects TRBV27 to TRBJ2-1, with 8 positions matching TRBD2. The source is a young man in good health. The CDR3 DNA is TGTGCCAGCAGTGATAGCGGGGCTCACAATGAGCAGTTCTTC. Its translation: CASSDSGAHNEQFF.